This TCR beta chain was sequenced for a study of identifying expanded T cells in peripheral blood. The protocol was immunoSEQ multiplex PCR, while the TCRdb copy is restricted to in-frame clones and leaves out a portion. The sample lists around 100,000 clones; 88% were seen once. During the collection period, no donor immune events like infections were recorded. The germline V gene has CDR1 SGHRS and CDR2 YFSETQ. The CDR3 covers 11 residues. Deletions cut 5 bases from V and 7 bases from J, with 9 bases between. The sample comprised blood. The rearrangement links TRBV5-1 to TRBJ1-1; D gene ambiguous. This sequence was found in a person aged 18 to 75 in good health. CDR3 coding DNA: TGCGCCAGCAGATCCGGGATTGAAGCTTTCTTT. It translates to CASRSGIEAFF. Combining the CDR3 with reference TRBV5-1 and TRBJ1-1 gives the whole variable domain KAGVTQTPRYLIKTRGQQVTLSCSPISGHRSVSWYQQTPGQGLQFLFEYFSETQRNKGNFPGRFSGRQFSNSRSEMNVSTLELGDSALYLCASRSGIEAFFGQGTRLTVV.